These 9 T cell receptor beta chains came from one sample sequenced in a study of cytomegalovirus exposure and HLA in healthy donors. The repertoire was sequenced with immunoSEQ multiplex PCR; TCRdb's copy has only in-frame clones and lacks some. Among about 360,000 clones listed, 86% were seen once. The sequencing input was PBMCs. The receptors were sampled from a woman aged 18-29 years in good health and CMV-seronegative.

The chain recombines TRBV2 with TRBJ1-2, with 7 bases lining up with TRBD1. Germline V gene data show CDR1 as SNHLY and CDR2 as FYNNEI. This CDR3 comprises 14 residues. Trimming cost V 4 bases and J 3 bases; bases outside gene matches: 5. The CDR3 spells CASSATGEHYGYTF. CDR3 nucleotides: TGTGCCAGCAGTGCTACAGGGGAACACTATGGCTACACCTTC.

V and J are TRBV5-1 and TRBJ1-4; D unclear. The CDR3 has 15 residues. V lost 3 bases and J 0 bases, leaving 9 bases between the germline ends. The germline CDR1 and CDR2 sequences are SGHRS and YFSETQ. This CDR3 reads CASSYGRATNEKLFF. CDR3 in DNA: TGCGCCAGCAGCTACGGGCGGGCAACTAATGAAAAACTGTTTTTT.

This clone was counted once. DNA for the CDR3: TGTGCCAGTAGTATGGGAATAGGGGCTAGGACCTACGAGCAGTACTTC. As protein: CASSMGIGARTYEQYF. J is TRBJ2-7 and V is TRBV19, with D maybe TRBD1 (5 bases). The CDR3 totals 16 residues. Trimming removed 3 bases at V and 2 bases at J, with 17 bases between. CDR1 and CDR2 from the germline V gene are LNHDA and SQIVND (reference sequence).

This clone has a single count. V gene TRBV5-1 combines with J gene TRBJ2-1; 7 positions agree with TRBD1. The germline gives CDR1 SGHRS, CDR2 YFSETQ. This CDR3 spans 15 amino acids. J was trimmed by 1 base and V by 4 bases; bases with no gene match: 5. DNA of the CDR3: TGCGCCAGCAGCAAGGGACAGTATTCCTACAATGAGCAGTTCTTC. Translated, it gives CASSKGQYSYNEQFF. The full variable domain, with the rest looked up from reference TRBV5-1 and TRBJ2-1, is KAGVTQTPRYLIKTRGQQVTLSCSPISGHRSVSWYQQTPGQGLQFLFEYFSETQRNKGNFPGRFSGRQFSNSRSEMNVSTLELGDSALYLCASSKGQYSYNEQFFGPGTRLTVL.

V and J are TRBV10-2 and TRBJ2-4; D is unresolved. The CDR3 covers 14 residues. Germline CDR1 and CDR2: WSHSY and SAAADI. V was cut by 2 bases and J by 4 bases, with 9 bases left in between. The CDR3: CASSEMTGKNIQYF. CDR3 nucleotides: TGCGCCAGCAGTGAGATGACTGGGAAAAACATTCAGTACTTC.

This chain links TRBV27 with TRBJ2-1; weak D call: TRBD2 (7 bases). With 4 bases removed from V and 7 bases from J, the gap between germline ends came to 20 bases. This CDR3 is 16 amino acids long. Looked up from germline, CDR1 is MNHEY and CDR2 is SMNVEV (reference sequence). CDR3 amino acids: CASSSLRGGLSNEQFF. In DNA, the CDR3 is TGTGCCAGCAGTTCCCTTAGGGGGGGGTTAAGTAATGAGCAGTTCTTC.

The rearrangement uses TRBV5-1 and TRBJ2-5, with 9 nucleotides matching TRBD1. The CDR3 spans 15 residues. CDR1 is SGHRS, CDR2 YFSETQ, per germline. V trimming: 4 bases; J trimming: 7 bases; junction bases outside the gene matches: 11. In DNA, the CDR3 is TGCGCCAGCAGCGGAACAGGGGGCGCGGTCGGGACCCAGTACTTC. Its translation: CASSGTGGAVGTQYF. Looking up the rest from reference TRBV5-1 and TRBJ2-5 gives the full variable domain: KAGVTQTPRYLIKTRGQQVTLSCSPISGHRSVSWYQQTPGQGLQFLFEYFSETQRNKGNFPGRFSGRQFSNSRSEMNVSTLELGDSALYLCASSGTGGAVGTQYFGPGTRLLVL.

V usage is TRBV4-1 and J usage is TRBJ1-1; D is uncertain. CDR3 length: 13 residues. V shed 0 bases and J shed 7 bases, with 9 bases lying between them. Germline V gene data show CDR1 as MGHRA and CDR2 as YSYEKL. The CDR3 DNA follows: TGCGCCAGCAGCCAAGAACTAGGGCTTGAAGCTTTCTTT. Its translation: CASSQELGLEAFF.

The chain has TRBV28 and TRBJ2-6; 9 positions match TRBD1. CDR1 and CDR2 from the germline V gene are MDHEN and SYDVKM. The V segment lost 8 bases and the J segment 0 bases; nucleotides outside the gene matches: 8. This CDR3 spans 17 amino acids. The DNA for the CDR3 is TGTGCCAGCGGGGGACAGGGTGACGTCTCTGGGGCCAACGTCCTGACTTTC. This translates into CASGGQGDVSGANVLTF. Looking up the rest from reference TRBV28 and TRBJ2-6 gives the full variable domain: DVKVTQSSRYLVKRTGEKVFLECVQDMDHENMFWYRQDPGLGLRLIYFSYDVKMKEKGDIPEGYSVSREKKERFSLILESASTNQTSMYLCASGGQGDVSGANVLTFGAGSRLTVL.